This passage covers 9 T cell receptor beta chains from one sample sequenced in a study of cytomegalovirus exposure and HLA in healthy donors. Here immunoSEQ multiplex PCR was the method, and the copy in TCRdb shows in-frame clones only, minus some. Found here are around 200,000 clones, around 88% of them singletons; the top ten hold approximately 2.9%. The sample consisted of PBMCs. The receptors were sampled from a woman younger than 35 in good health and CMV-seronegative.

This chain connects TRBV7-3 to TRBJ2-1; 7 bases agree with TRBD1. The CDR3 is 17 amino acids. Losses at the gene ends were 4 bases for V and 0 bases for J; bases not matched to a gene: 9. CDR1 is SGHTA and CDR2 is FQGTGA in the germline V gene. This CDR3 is CASSSPGTDRSYNEQFF. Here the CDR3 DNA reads TGTGCCAGCAGCTCCCCTGGGACAGACCGCTCCTACAATGAGCAGTTCTTC. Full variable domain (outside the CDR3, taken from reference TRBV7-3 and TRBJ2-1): GAGVSQTPSNKVTEKGKYVELRCDPISGHTALYWYRQSLGQGPEFLIYFQGTGAADDSGLPNDRFFAVRPEGSVSTLKIQRTERGDSAVYLCASSSPGTDRSYNEQFFGPGTRLTVL.

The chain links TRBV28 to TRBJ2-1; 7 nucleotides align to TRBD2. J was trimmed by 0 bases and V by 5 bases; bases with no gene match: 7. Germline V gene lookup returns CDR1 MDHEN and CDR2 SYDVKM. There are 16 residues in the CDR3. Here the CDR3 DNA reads TGTGCCAGCAGTCAACTAGCGATAAGCTCCTACAATGAGCAGTTCTTC. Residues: CASSQLAISSYNEQFF.

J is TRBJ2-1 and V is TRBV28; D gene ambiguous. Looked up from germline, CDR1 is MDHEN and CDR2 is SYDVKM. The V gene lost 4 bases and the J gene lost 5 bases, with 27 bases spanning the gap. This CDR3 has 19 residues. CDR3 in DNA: TGTGCCAGCAGTTCCTATAGGCTCGATTACTCGACTTCACACAATGAGCAGTTCTTC. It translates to CASSSYRLDYSTSHNEQFF. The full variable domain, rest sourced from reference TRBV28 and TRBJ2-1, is DVKVTQSSRYLVKRTGEKVFLECVQDMDHENMFWYRQDPGLGLRLIYFSYDVKMKEKGDIPEGYSVSREKKERFSLILESASTNQTSMYLCASSSYRLDYSTSHNEQFFGPGTRLTVL.

Written as DNA, the CDR3 is TGTGCCAGTCACCTCGGGTCGTACAATGAGCAGTTCTTC. Protein product: CASHLGSYNEQFF. V and J are TRBV6-1 and TRBJ2-1; D is unresolved. The V gene's germline CDR1 is MNHNS and CDR2 SASEGT. The CDR3 totals 13 residues. The germline V and J ends were trimmed by 9 bases and 4 bases, with 13 bases remaining between them.

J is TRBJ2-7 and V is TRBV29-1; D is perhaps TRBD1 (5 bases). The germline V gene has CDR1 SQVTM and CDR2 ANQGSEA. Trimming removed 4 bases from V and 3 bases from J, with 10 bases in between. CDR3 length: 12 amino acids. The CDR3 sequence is CSVGQGFYEQYF. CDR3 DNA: TGCAGCGTTGGCCAGGGTTTCTACGAGCAGTACTTC.

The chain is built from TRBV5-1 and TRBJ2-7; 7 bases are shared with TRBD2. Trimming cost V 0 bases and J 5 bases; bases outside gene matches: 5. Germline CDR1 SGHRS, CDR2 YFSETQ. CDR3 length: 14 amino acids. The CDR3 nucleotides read TGCGCCAGCAGCTTGGAGGGAGGGCCCCACGAGCAGTACTTC. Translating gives CASSLEGGPHEQYF.

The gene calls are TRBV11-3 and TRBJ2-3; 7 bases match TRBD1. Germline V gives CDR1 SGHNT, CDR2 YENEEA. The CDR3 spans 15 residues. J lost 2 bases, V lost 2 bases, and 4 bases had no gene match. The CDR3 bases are TGTGCCAGCAGCTTACGAGGGGGCTCCACAGATACGCAGTATTTT. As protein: CASSLRGGSTDTQYF.

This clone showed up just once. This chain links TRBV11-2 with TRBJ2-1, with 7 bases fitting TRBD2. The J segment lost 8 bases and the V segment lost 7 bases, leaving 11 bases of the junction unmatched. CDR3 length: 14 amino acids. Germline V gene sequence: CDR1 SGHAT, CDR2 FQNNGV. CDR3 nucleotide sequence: TGTGCCAGCAAGCGGGGACTGCCTAGGGATGAGCAGTTCTTC. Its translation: CASKRGLPRDEQFF.

This chain's CDR3 is CASSIRLAGGRIYEQYF. DNA of the CDR3: TGTGCCAGTAGTATACGACTAGCGGGAGGTAGAATCTACGAGCAGTACTTC. This sequence joins TRBV19 and TRBJ2-7; 13 bases line up with TRBD2. The CDR3 has 17 amino acids. Unmatched junction bases numbered 7, after V lost 2 bases and J lost 3 bases. The germline gives CDR1 LNHDA, CDR2 SQIVND (reference sequence).